This TCR beta chain was found in a study of blood T cell repertoires in COVID-19. Study overall: The United States, Italy and Spain were the sources of the acute and convalescent COVID-19 samples. From T cells, B-cell-depleted T cells, or PBMCs came the material, which was cDNA or gDNA.

Concerning this clone: Within the sample, other DNA sequences also encode this same CDR3.

The CDR3 has 13 residues. Germline V gene sequence: CDR1 GTSNPN, CDR2 SVGIG (reference sequence). Deletions cut 0 bases from V and 1 base from J, with 6 bases between. Original processing methods: Scientists estimated how many nucleated cells there were by amplifying reference gene primers. Sequencing was performed with immunoSEQ multiplex PCR; in TCRdb, only in-frame clones are kept and a portion is missing. V and J calls and clone size are copied from that table; D and trimming were computed from the DNA. The sample contains fewer than 700,000 clones, around nine tenths of which appear only once. Sequenced input: peripheral blood. V gene TRBV30 combines with J gene TRBJ1-1; D gene uncertain. This receptor was identified in a woman between 50 and 59 years old with COVID-19, enrolled during active disease. The CDR3, as DNA: TGTGCCTGGAGTGTAGGAGGGAACACTGAAGCTTTCTTT. Its protein product is CAWSVGGNTEAFF.